This T cell receptor beta chain appears in the sequencing data of a study of T cell changes during pregnancy in multiple sclerosis. Libraries were prepared by immunoSEQ multiplex PCR; TCRdb keeps only in-frame clonotypes and omits some of them. The sample shows about 34,000 clones, around nine tenths of them seen only once. This TCR came from a female donor with multiple sclerosis, enrolled in a pregnancy study. Sequencing used CD8+ T cells from peripheral blood mononuclear cells, obtained in the third trimester of pregnancy.

CDR3 DNA sequence: TGTGCCAGCAGCGGGGGGCGGCTAAACTACGAGCAGTACTTC. Translating gives CASSGGRLNYEQYF. J is TRBJ2-7 and V is TRBV19; 9 bases fit TRBD2. Germline V gives CDR1 LNHDA, CDR2 SQIVND (reference sequence). V lost 9 bases to trimming and J lost 3 bases; unmatched junction nucleotides: 9. The CDR3 runs to 14 residues.